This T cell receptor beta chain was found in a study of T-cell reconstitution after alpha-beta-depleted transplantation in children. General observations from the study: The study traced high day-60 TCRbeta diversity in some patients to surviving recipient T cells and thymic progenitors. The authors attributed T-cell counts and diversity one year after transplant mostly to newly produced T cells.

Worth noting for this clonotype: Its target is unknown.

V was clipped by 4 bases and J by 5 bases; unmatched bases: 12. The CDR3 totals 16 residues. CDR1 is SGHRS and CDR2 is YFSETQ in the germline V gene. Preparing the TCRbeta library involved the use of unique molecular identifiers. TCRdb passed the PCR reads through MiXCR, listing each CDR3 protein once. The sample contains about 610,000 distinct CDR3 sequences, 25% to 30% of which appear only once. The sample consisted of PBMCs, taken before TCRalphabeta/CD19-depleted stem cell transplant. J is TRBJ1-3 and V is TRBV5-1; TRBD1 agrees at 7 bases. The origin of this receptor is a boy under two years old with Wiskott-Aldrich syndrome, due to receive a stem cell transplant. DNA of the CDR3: TGCGCCAGCAGCCCGGGAAAGGGGGCGCGAAGAAACACCATATATTTT. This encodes CASSPGKGARRNTIYF.